These 22 T cell receptor beta chains came from one sample sequenced in a study of technical replicates of blood from a few donors. Sequencing used immunoSEQ multiplex PCR; TCRdb keeps in-frame clones, though not all of them. The sample contains 60,000 to 90,000 clones, around 90% of which appear only once. Sequenced material: T cells isolated from PBMCs. These receptors all stem from a human donor in good health.

The chain recombines TRBV6-5 with TRBJ2-7; 7 bases line up with TRBD1. The CDR3 is 14 residues long. Germline V gives CDR1 MNHEY, CDR2 SVGAGI. Losses at the gene ends were 5 bases for V and 2 bases for J; bases not matched to a gene: 6. Here the CDR3 reads CASSRDRRTYEQYF. CDR3 nucleotides: TGTGCCAGCAGTAGGGACAGACGGACCTACGAGCAGTACTTC.

The chain links TRBV9 to TRBJ2-7, with D possibly being TRBD1 (6 bases). Germline V gene data show CDR1 as SGDLS and CDR2 as YYNGEE. This CDR3 has 13 amino acids. Trimming removed 0 bases at V and 6 bases at J, with 10 bases between. This CDR3 reads CASSVGGLGEQYF. The CDR3 nucleotides read TGTGCCAGCAGCGTAGGGGGGCTCGGCGAGCAGTACTTC.

The V and J genes are TRBV28 and TRBJ2-7, with TRBD1 matching 8 bases. Trimming took 3 bases from V and 2 from J; bases not matched to a gene: 18. In germline, CDR1 is MDHEN, CDR2 SYDVKM. This CDR3 region has 19 residues. The CDR3 reads CASSFMWTGSFLPTYEQYF. As DNA, the CDR3 is TGTGCCAGCAGTTTCATGTGGACAGGGTCTTTTCTACCGACCTACGAGCAGTACTTC.

The V gene is TRBV28, the J gene TRBJ2-2, with a weak D call TRBD2 (6 bases). Germline V gene data show CDR1 as MDHEN and CDR2 as SYDVKM. The V gene lost 8 bases and the J gene lost 4 bases, with 23 bases spanning the gap. CDR3 length: 17 residues. Here the CDR3 DNA reads TGTGCCAGCCTCTATAGCGGCGCGCGGATTTCCACCGGGGAGCTGTTTTTT. Protein sequence: CASLYSGARISTGELFF.

The V call is TRBV11-3, the J call TRBJ2-3; D remains ambiguous. The CDR3 is 12 residues long. The V end was cut by 2 bases, the J end by 4 bases, with 4 bases between. The germline gives CDR1 SGHNT, CDR2 YENEEA. The CDR3 sequence is CASSLTSDTQYF. The DNA of the CDR3 is TGTGCCAGCAGCTTAACATCAGATACGCAGTATTTT.

The chain is built from TRBV19 and TRBJ1-4, with 8 nucleotides matching TRBD1. V lost 5 bases, J lost 5 bases, and 7 bases stayed unmatched. CDR3 length equals 15 residues. Germline V lookup: CDR1 LNHDA, CDR2 SQIVND (reference sequence). The CDR3 DNA reads as TGTGCCAGTAGTCCCGGACAGGGTAGAAATGAAAAACTGTTTTTT. Translated, it gives CASSPGQGRNEKLFF.

V is TRBV9 and J is TRBJ2-7, with D possibly matching TRBD2 (5 bases). Trimming left V 0 bases short and J 6 bases short, with 7 bases between. The CDR3 has 12 amino acids. Germline values: CDR1 SGDLS, CDR2 YYNGEE. CDR3: CASSVARGEQYF. DNA for the CDR3: TGTGCCAGCAGCGTAGCTCGGGGCGAGCAGTACTTC.

This chain uses TRBV19 with TRBJ2-5; 11 bases fit TRBD2. The CDR3 contains 16 residues. With V trimmed by 3 bases and J by 1 base, 4 bases remained unmatched. The germline V gene has CDR1 LNHDA and CDR2 SQIVND (reference sequence). In DNA, the CDR3 is TGTGCCAGTAGTATCCGGACTAGCGGGTCCCAAGAGACCCAGTACTTC. Its protein product is CASSIRTSGSQETQYF.

This chain connects TRBV6-5 to TRBJ2-3; perhaps TRBD1 as D (5 bases). This CDR3 comprises 14 residues. Germline V gives CDR1 MNHEY, CDR2 SVGAGI. Trimming took 2 bases from V and 4 from J, leaving 10 bases between them. The CDR3 sequence is CASSYGQGADTQYF. The CDR3 DNA is TGTGCCAGCAGTTACGGCCAGGGCGCAGATACGCAGTATTTT.

This rearrangement joins TRBV18 to TRBJ2-3; TRBD1 aligns across 7 bases. This CDR3 spans 14 amino acids. Germline V gene lookup returns CDR1 KGHSH and CDR2 LQKENI. J gave up 2 bases and V 6 bases, and 5 bases lay outside the gene matches. This CDR3 reads CASSLGQHTDTQYF. CDR3 DNA sequence: TGTGCCAGCTCGCTGGGACAGCACACAGATACGCAGTATTTT.

The chain carries TRBV7-9 and TRBJ1-2; 11 positions match TRBD1. Germline V gene sequence: CDR1 SEHNR, CDR2 FQNEAQ (reference sequence). CDR3 length equals 15 residues. J lost 8 bases, V lost 2 bases, and 7 bases had no gene match. CDR3 residues: CASSLRTGGLSGYTF. CDR3 bases: TGTGCCAGCAGCTTACGGACAGGGGGCCTTAGCGGCTACACCTTC.

This rearrangement joins TRBV27 to TRBJ2-1; 7 nucleotides line up with TRBD1. With V trimmed by 4 bases and J by 6 bases, 3 bases remained unmatched. Germline V gene data show CDR1 as MNHEY and CDR2 as SMNVEV (reference sequence). This CDR3 spans 13 amino acids. The CDR3 protein is CASSYRGVNEQFF. CDR3 bases: TGTGCCAGCAGTTACAGGGGTGTCAATGAGCAGTTCTTC.

This chain joins TRBV6-1 and TRBJ1-5; maybe TRBD1 (6 bases). Germline V lookup: CDR1 MNHNS, CDR2 SASEGT. The V gene lost 4 bases and the J gene lost 7 bases, with 20 bases spanning the gap. CDR3 length equals 16 residues. CDR3 in DNA: TGTGCCAGCAGTGCCCCAGGTACAGGGATCGGACAGCCCCAGCATTTT. Amino acids: CASSAPGTGIGQPQHF.

The chain is built from TRBV5-6 and TRBJ2-7, with 7 bases fitting TRBD1. This CDR3 region has 15 residues. V lost 0 bases and J lost 3; bases outside the gene matches: 6. Per germline, CDR1 SGHDT and CDR2 YYEEEE. DNA of the CDR3: TGTGCCAGCAGCTTGGTAGGGGGCGGGTTCTACGAGCAGTACTTC. This translates into CASSLVGGGFYEQYF. Full variable domain (rest looked up from reference TRBV5-6 and TRBJ2-7): DAGVTQSPTHLIKTRGQQVTLRCSPKSGHDTVSWYQQALGQGPQFIFQYYEEEERQRGNFPDRFSGHQFPNYSSELNVNALLLGDSALYLCASSLVGGGFYEQYFGPGTRLTVT.

The chain recombines TRBV19 with TRBJ2-3; D might be TRBD1 (5 bases). Germline V gives CDR1 LNHDA, CDR2 SQIVND (reference sequence). CDR3 size: 12 residues. Trimming shortened V by 11 bases and J by 6 bases, and 15 bases separated the two germline ends. The CDR3 spells CAGAGSLDTQYF. CDR3 nucleotide sequence: TGTGCCGGGGCAGGTTCGTTGGATACGCAGTATTTT.

The genes are TRBV6-1 and TRBJ2-2; D may be TRBD2 (6 bases). Trimming removed 8 bases at V and 1 base at J, with 11 bases between. The CDR3 is 14 residues long. CDR1 and CDR2 from the germline V gene are MNHNS and SASEGT. The CDR3 spells CASLRGKNTGELFF. CDR3 coding DNA: TGTGCCAGCCTGCGGGGCAAGAACACCGGGGAGCTGTTTTTT.

The V call is TRBV19, the J call TRBJ1-5; maybe TRBD1 (5 bases). Looked up from germline, CDR1 is LNHDA and CDR2 is SQIVND (reference sequence). The V end lost 5 bases, the J end lost 0 bases, and 11 bases lay between the germline ends. CDR3 length equals 15 residues. Written as DNA, the CDR3 is TGTGCCAGTAGTGCACAGGACCATAGCAATCAGCCCCAGCATTTT. Its protein is CASSAQDHSNQPQHF.

This chain uses TRBV9 with TRBJ2-1; TRBD2 matches 9 bases. Trimming cost V 4 bases and J 5 bases; bases outside gene matches: 7. The germline gives CDR1 SGDLS, CDR2 YYNGEE. The CDR3 runs to 15 residues. The CDR3 bases are TGTGCCAGCAGCTCCAGCGGGAGGCTTCACAATGAGCAGTTCTTC. It specifies CASSSSGRLHNEQFF.

The chain links TRBV30 to TRBJ1-1; D not certain. Germline-derived CDR1 and CDR2 are GTSNPN and SVGIG (reference sequence). V was pared by 7 bases and J by 1 base, with 10 bases between. This CDR3 is built from 12 residues. The CDR3 DNA sequence: TGTGCCTACGGGGAGGCGAACACTGAAGCTTTCTTT. As protein: CAYGEANTEAFF. The whole variable domain, remainder taken from reference TRBV30 and TRBJ1-1, is SQTIHQWPATLVQPVGSPLSLECTVEGTSNPNLYWYRQAAGRGLQLLFYSVGIGQISSEVPQNLSASRPQDRQFILSSKKLLLSDSGFYLCAYGEANTEAFFGQGTRLTVV.

V and J are TRBV29-1 and TRBJ2-3, with 9 nucleotides matching TRBD2. Germline V lookup: CDR1 SQVTM, CDR2 ANQGSEA. V was clipped by 4 bases and J by 4 bases; unmatched bases: 6. The CDR3 has 14 amino acids. The CDR3 bases are TGCAGCGTTGGGGTTGCGGGAGGGCCAGATACGCAGTATTTT. As protein: CSVGVAGGPDTQYF.

The genes are TRBV5-1 and TRBJ1-1; 7 positions agree with TRBD1. The CDR3 covers 15 residues. Germline values: CDR1 SGHRS, CDR2 YFSETQ. J lost 1 base, V lost 4 bases, and 7 bases had no gene match. CDR3 amino acids: CASSPRQGWNTEAFF. The CDR3, as DNA: TGCGCCAGCAGCCCCCGACAGGGATGGAACACTGAAGCTTTCTTT.

CDR3 loop: CASSQGSSDHNEQFF. The DNA of the CDR3 is TGCGCCAGCAGCCAAGGGAGCAGCGATCACAATGAGCAGTTCTTC. The chain recombines TRBV4-3 with TRBJ2-1; D unclear. Germline lookup yields CDR1 LGHNA and CDR2 YSLEER. Trimming left V 1 base short and J 5 bases short, with 12 bases between. The CDR3 length is 15 residues.